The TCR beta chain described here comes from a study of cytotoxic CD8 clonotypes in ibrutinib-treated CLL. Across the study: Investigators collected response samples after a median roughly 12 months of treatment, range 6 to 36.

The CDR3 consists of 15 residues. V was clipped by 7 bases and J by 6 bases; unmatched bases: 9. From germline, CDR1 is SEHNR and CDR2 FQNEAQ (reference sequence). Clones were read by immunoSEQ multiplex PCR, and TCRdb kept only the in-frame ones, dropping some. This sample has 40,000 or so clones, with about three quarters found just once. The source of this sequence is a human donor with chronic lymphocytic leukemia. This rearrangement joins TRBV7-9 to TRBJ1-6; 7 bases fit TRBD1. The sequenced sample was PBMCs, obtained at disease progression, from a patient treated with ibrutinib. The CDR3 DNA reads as TGTGCCAGCACCGGAGGAACAGGGGTTAATTCACCCCTCCACTTT. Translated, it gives CASTGGTGVNSPLHF. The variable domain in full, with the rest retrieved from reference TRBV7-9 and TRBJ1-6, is DTGVSQNPRHKITKRGQNVTFRCDPISEHNRLYWYRQTLGQGPEFLTYFQNEAQLEKSRLLSDRFSAERPKGSFSTLEIQRTEQGDSAMYLCASTGGTGVNSPLHFGNGTRLTVT.